The rows below give T cell receptor beta chains drawn from one sample of a study of T-cell memory formation after mild COVID-19. TCRdb analysed the 5' RACE reads with MiXCR anew, one entry per CDR3 protein. The profile shows about 190,000 distinct CDR3 sequences, 25% to 35% of them singletons. Sequenced sample: PBMCs or a T cell subset sorted from them (not recorded which). The source is an adult woman who had mild COVID-19 (a few samples of this study predate the infection). Cell type and time point are not known. Both conserved end residues are part of each CDR3. The D gene is left open where the match is weak. A row's size may be missing; if present it is once, few, many or a size class.

CDR3 DNA | CDR3 protein | J gene | clone size | D gene | V gene
TGTGCCAGCATCCCTGACCACAGGGGAGGGAACTATGGCTACACCTTC | CASIPDHRGGNYGYTF | TRBJ1-2 | . | TRBD1 | TRBV6-1
TGTGCCAGCAGCTTAGGCCAGGGGACAGGGTGGGCGCCGGAGACCCAGTACTTC | CASSLGQGTGWAPETQYF | TRBJ2-5 | once | TRBD1 | TRBV11-2
TGTGCCAGCAGTACGACTGGTTGGGGGGAGCAGTTCTTC | CASSTTGWGEQFF | TRBJ2-1 | few | . | TRBV12-3/TRBV12-4
TGCGCCAGCAGCATACTTTCGCAGGGGGCGATAGGTCACACTGAAGCTTTCTTT | CASSILSQGAIGHTEAFF | TRBJ1-1 | . | TRBD1 | TRBV5-1
TGTGCCAGCAGCAGGAGACCTAACTACCTCAAACCCTTGGCTTTCTTT | CASSRRPNYLKPLAFF | TRBJ1-1 | few | . | TRBV7-2
TGCAGCGTTCTTACCCCCGACAGGCTCAACACTGAAGCTTTCTTT | CSVLTPDRLNTEAFF | TRBJ1-1 | . | . | TRBV29-1
TGTGCCAGCAGCTTAGCAGGGGCCCGTACGTCTGGCTACACCTTC | CASSLAGARTSGYTF | TRBJ1-2 | few | . | TRBV7-9
TGTGCCAGCACCCCCGATGGGACCGCCTACGAGCAGTACTTC | CASTPDGTAYEQYF | TRBJ2-7 | . | . | TRBV12-3/TRBV12-4
TGCAGTGCTAGAGATAACAGCGGAAGCACAGATACGCAGTATTTT | CSARDNSGSTDTQYF | TRBJ2-3 | . | . | TRBV20-1
TGTGCCAGTCAGGGGATAGAAGCGGGCTACACCTTC | CASQGIEAGYTF | TRBJ1-2 | . | . | TRBV2
TGCGCCAGCAGCACCGGGACAGCGAACAGCGAGCAGTACTTC | CASSTGTANSEQYF | TRBJ2-7 | . | TRBD1 | TRBV5-1
TGTGCCAGCAGTGAACTCATGGGGGTCTCCTACAATGAGCAGTTCTTC | CASSELMGVSYNEQFF | TRBJ2-1 | few | . | TRBV6-1
TGCGCCAGCAGCTGGAACGCACGGGGGGGCTCCTACAATGAGCAGTTCTTC | CASSWNARGGSYNEQFF | TRBJ2-1 | few | TRBD2 | TRBV5-1
TGCGCCAGCAGCCACGGAAGGGATGATCATCTCGTCGAGCAGTACTTC | CASSHGRDDHLVEQYF | TRBJ2-7 | . | . | TRBV4-3
TGTGCCAGCAGCACCCACTACGGGACAGGGGACTATGGCTACACCTTC | CASSTHYGTGDYGYTF | TRBJ1-2 | . | TRBD1 | TRBV11-2
TGTGCCAGCAGACCTCCCGGGACTCGGTACGAAAAACTGTTTTTT | CASRPPGTRYEKLFF | TRBJ1-4 | few | . | TRBV12-3/TRBV12-4
TGCGCCAGCAGCTTCCCGACAGGGGATCTCGACGAGCAGTACTTC | CASSFPTGDLDEQYF | TRBJ2-7 | few | TRBD1 | TRBV5-1
TGTGCCACCAGTGATTTGCCGGGCGGGGAGACCCAGTACTTC | CATSDLPGGETQYF | TRBJ2-5 | few | . | TRBV24-1
TGTGCCAGCAGTTTGGCTAGGACGGAGCCCCAGCATTTT | CASSLARTEPQHF | TRBJ1-5 | few | . | TRBV27
TGTGCCAGCAGTTACTCCCCAGGGGACACTGAAGCTTTCTTT | CASSYSPGDTEAFF | TRBJ1-1 | . | . | TRBV6-5
TGTGCCAGCAGAACAGGGGACGCGGTCTACAATGAGCAGTTCTTC | CASRTGDAVYNEQFF | TRBJ2-1 | . | TRBD1 | TRBV28
TGTGCCAGCAGCGAGCGGTTACGGTCCCACGAGCAGTACTTC | CASSERLRSHEQYF | TRBJ2-7 | few | . | TRBV7-9
TGCAGTGCTGAGGGACAGGGAACCTACGAGCAGTACTTC | CSAEGQGTYEQYF | TRBJ2-7 | . | TRBD1 | TRBV20-1
TGCAGCGCAACCGGGACAGGGTATTACGAGCAGTACTTC | CSATGTGYYEQYF | TRBJ2-7 | . | TRBD1 | TRBV29-1
TGTGCCAGCAGTACAGGGGCGTTCTACGAGCAGTACTTC | CASSTGAFYEQYF | TRBJ2-7 | . | TRBD1 | TRBV2
TGTGCCAGCAGTTACTCTGGTGCGGGCAGGGGATGGGGGAACACTGAAGCTTTCTTT | CASSYSGAGRGWGNTEAFF | TRBJ1-1 | . | . | TRBV6-5
TGTGCCAGTAGTATCGGCCAGATGTATGGCTACACCTTC | CASSIGQMYGYTF | TRBJ1-2 | . | . | TRBV19
TGTGCCAGCAGTGAAGGTGTGGGACTAGCAGAGACCCAGTACTTC | CASSEGVGLAETQYF | TRBJ2-5 | . | TRBD2 | TRBV6-1
TGTGCCAGCAGTTCTCTCAAATCAGGGGAGGAGCGGCATGAAAAACTGTTTTTT | CASSSLKSGEERHEKLFF | TRBJ1-4 | . | . | TRBV6-5
TGCAGTGCTAGAGGGGCAGTGAACACTGAAGCTTTCTTT | CSARGAVNTEAFF | TRBJ1-1 | . | . | TRBV20-1
TGTGCCAGCAGCGGGACTCTCCCCGGAGATACGCAGTATTTT | CASSGTLPGDTQYF | TRBJ2-3 | many | . | TRBV9
TGTGCCATCAGTGAAGCTAGCGGGGTTTACAATGAGCAGTTCTTC | CAISEASGVYNEQFF | TRBJ2-1 | . | TRBD2 | TRBV10-3
TGTGCCAGCTCACCATCCCCGAGTAAGGATACGCAGTATTTT | CASSPSPSKDTQYF | TRBJ2-3 | once | . | TRBV18
TGTGCCATCAGTGAGTCGACGAAACCTCTGGAGACCCAGTACTTC | CAISESTKPLETQYF | TRBJ2-5 | . | . | TRBV10-3
TGCGCCAGCAGCTTGGGGCGATCCGGCACAGATACGCAGTATTTT | CASSLGRSGTDTQYF | TRBJ2-3 | . | . | TRBV5-1
TGTGCCAGCAGCTTAGGCCTAATTCGAGGGAGAGAGGTCTTT | CASSLGLIRGREVF | TRBJ1-1 | few | . | TRBV13
TGTGCCAGCATGGACAGGGTTAACACCGGGGAGCTGTTTTTT | CASMDRVNTGELFF | TRBJ2-2 | few | TRBD1 | TRBV5-5
TGTGCCATCCCCCAGATGAACACTGAAGCTTTCTTT | CAIPQMNTEAFF | TRBJ1-1 | . | . | TRBV25-1
TGTGCCAGCAGCTTAGTTTCCGGAATCTCCTACAATGAGCAGTTCTTC | CASSLVSGISYNEQFF | TRBJ2-1 | . | . | TRBV7-9
TGTGCCAGCAGCTTAGTGGATCTTAGCACAGATACGCAGTATTTT | CASSLVDLSTDTQYF | TRBJ2-3 | . | . | TRBV7-9
TGTGCCAGCAGCCAACAGGGATTCGCCAAAAACATTCAGTACTTC | CASSQQGFAKNIQYF | TRBJ2-4 | . | . | TRBV3-1
TGCGCCAGCAGCTTGGACGCGGATACGCAGTATTTT | CASSLDADTQYF | TRBJ2-3 | . | . | TRBV5-1
TGTGCCAGCAACAGGGACGAGACAGATACGCAGTATTTT | CASNRDETDTQYF | TRBJ2-3 | . | . | TRBV9
TGTGCCAGTAGTTCACAGGCGAACACCGGGGAGCTGTTTTTT | CASSSQANTGELFF | TRBJ2-2 | once | . | TRBV19
TGTGCCACCAGTGACCGGACAGGGGGCAATCAGCCCCAGCATTTT | CATSDRTGGNQPQHF | TRBJ1-5 | . | TRBD1 | TRBV24-1
TGCAGCGTTCCCGGGGGGCTAGGGGCTTGGGATGGCTACACCTTC | CSVPGGLGAWDGYTF | TRBJ1-2 | . | . | TRBV29-1
TGTGCCAGCAGCTCCCGGGTCCTGAACACTGAAGCTTTCTTT | CASSSRVLNTEAFF | TRBJ1-1 | . | . | TRBV7-2
TGTGCCAGCAGTTTAAGCGGGGGCCCCACAGATACGCAGTATTTT | CASSLSGGPTDTQYF | TRBJ2-3 | many | TRBD2 | TRBV12-3/TRBV12-4
TGTGCCACCAAATTTCCGGGACAGGTTTACAATGAGCAGTTCTTC | CATKFPGQVYNEQFF | TRBJ2-1 | . | TRBD1 | TRBV15
TGTGCCAGTAGCCGACAGGTTCTACAGGGGAGCAATCAGCCCCAGCATTTT | CASSRQVLQGSNQPQHF | TRBJ1-5 | few | TRBD1 | TRBV19
TGTGCCAGCAGCTTAGATAGGGGTTCGGAGCAGTACTTC | CASSLDRGSEQYF | TRBJ2-7 | . | . | TRBV11-2
TGTGCCAGCAGCCACCTAGCGGGGGTAGAGACCCAGTACTTC | CASSHLAGVETQYF | TRBJ2-5 | few | TRBD2 | TRBV4-2
TGTGCCAGCAGCATAGCGGGAGGGAATTACAATGAGCAGTTCTTC | CASSIAGGNYNEQFF | TRBJ2-1 | . | TRBD2 | TRBV7-6
TGTGCCACCAGCAGACAAGGGGGGAACCAAGAGACCCAGTACTTC | CATSRQGGNQETQYF | TRBJ2-5 | few | . | TRBV15
TGTGCCACCAGTGATTCCAGTGGGACTAGCGGGAAATCCTACAATGAGCAGTTCTTC | CATSDSSGTSGKSYNEQFF | TRBJ2-1 | few | TRBD2 | TRBV24-1
TGCGCCAGCCGACTAGCGGGGGGGACCTACGAGCAGTACTTC | CASRLAGGTYEQYF | TRBJ2-7 | few | TRBD2 | TRBV5-1
TGTGCCAGCACCGTATGGGGACTAGCGGGTAGAGTACGCTTC | CASTVWGLAGRVRF | TRBJ2-7 | . | TRBD2 | TRBV5-4
TGTGCCAGCAGCCACCCTTCGGTAACGCGACAGGGGACTCGAACTAACTATGGCTACACCTTC | CASSHPSVTRQGTRTNYGYTF | TRBJ1-2 | few | TRBD1 | TRBV7-9
TGTGCCATCAGTACCGGGACGAACTACGAGCAGTACTTC | CAISTGTNYEQYF | TRBJ2-7 | few | . | TRBV10-3